This T cell receptor (beta chain) was found in a study of cytomegalovirus exposure and HLA in healthy donors. Primers: 60 Vbeta forward and 13 Jbeta reverse. Profiling relied on immunoSEQ multiplex PCR, and the TCRdb table lists in-frame clones only, not all of them. The sample holds about 160,000 clones, about 72% seen once. Trimming took 3 bases from V and 11 from J; bases not matched to a gene: 11. This CDR3 comprises 17 residues. Germline V gives CDR1 MNHEY, CDR2 SMNVEV (reference sequence). Details on this clone: Its antigen is unidentified.

Study-wide points: A later analysis found most CMV-associated TCR beta chains apparently HLA-restricted. Most TCR beta V segments were productive about 90% or about 30% of the time in an earlier analysis.

This chain joins TRBV27 and TRBJ2-1; 15 nucleotides match TRBD2. Source material: PBMCs. This receptor was taken from a man between 60 and 70 years old in good health and CMV-seronegative. CDR3 sequence reads: CASSFVPPGLAGGQQFF. The CDR3 bases are TGTGCCAGCAGTTTTGTCCCCCCAGGACTAGCGGGGGGGCAGCAGTTCTTC.